This TCR beta chain originates from a study of neurological immune-mediated disorders. The cDNA came from 5'RACE with 10-nucleotide random UMIs. One entry per CDR3 protein, called by TCRdb with MiXCR from the 5' RACE reads. Among about 60,000 distinct CDR3 sequences listed, roughly 9.8% were seen once. This CDR3 comprises 12 residues. Germline values: CDR1 MDHEN, CDR2 SYDVKM. V shed 1 base and J 9 bases; nucleotides not matched to a gene: 2. In this sample, this clonotype turned up a few times. As to time point: longitudinal time-point 2. The sequenced sample was PBMCs. This clonotype was sampled from a man aged 25-40 years in good health. V usage is TRBV28 and J usage is TRBJ2-5, with TRBD2 matching 7 bases. CDR3 nucleotide sequence: TGTGCCAGCAGTTTATATCGGGGGGCCCAGTACTTC. It yields the protein CASSLYRGAQYF.